These 17 T cell receptor beta chains originate from one sample sequenced in a study of shared clonotypes between healthy human individuals. Naive CD8 cells comprised CD45RO-negative, CCR7-positively selected cells, excluding terminally differentiated effector memory CD45RA+ cells. Only in-frame clones appear in the TCRdb table, and some are missing; sequencing was by immunoSEQ multiplex PCR. The sample lists nearly 2 million clones, over 85% occurring once. The specimen was naive CD8+ T cells sorted from blood. The source of these receptors is a man between 18 and 35 years old in good health.

This chain links TRBV7-2 with TRBJ2-1; TRBD2 matches at 9 bases. The CDR3 is made up of 14 amino acids. Trimming took 10 bases from V and 9 from J; bases not matched to a gene: 13. Germline V gene sequence: CDR1 SGHTA, CDR2 FQGNSA. CDR3 sequence reads: CATSIWTSEGEQFF. For the CDR3, the DNA is TGTGCCACCTCTATATGGACTAGCGAGGGTGAGCAGTTCTTC.

This chain uses TRBV7-9 with TRBJ2-1; D unclear. Trimming left V 3 bases short and J 8 bases short, with 8 bases between. The CDR3 runs 12 residues. The germline V gene encodes CDR1 SEHNR and CDR2 FQNEAQ (reference sequence). DNA of the CDR3: TGTGCCAGCAGCTTGGCAGCCGATGAGCAGTTCTTC. This translates into CASSLAADEQFF.

This clone was observed a single time. The chain combines TRBV9 with TRBJ2-3; D is perhaps TRBD1 or TRBD2 (6 bases each). Trimming took off 3 bases at V and 5 bases at J, with 19 bases between the two ends. The CDR3 is made up of 16 amino acids. Per the germline V gene, CDR1 is SGDLS and CDR2 is YYNGEE. The CDR3 loop is CASSEPPRGPLDTQYF. The CDR3 DNA reads as TGTGCCAGCAGCGAGCCCCCCCGGGGGCCTCTAGATACGCAGTATTTT.

CDR3: CASSVTSGRTGELFF. CDR3 sequence (DNA): TGTGCCAGCAGCGTTACTAGCGGGAGAACCGGGGAGCTGTTTTTT. This chain connects TRBV7-6 to TRBJ2-2; 11 nucleotides agree with TRBD2. The germline V gene has CDR1 SGHVS and CDR2 FNYEAQ. V was clipped by 5 bases and J by 5 bases; unmatched bases: 4. This CDR3 has 15 residues. The whole variable domain, filled in from reference TRBV7-6 and TRBJ2-2, reads GAGVSQSPRYKVTKRGQDVALRCDPISGHVSLYWYRQALGQGPEFLTYFNYEAQQDKSGLPNDRFSAERPEGSISTLTIQRTEQRDSAMYRCASSVTSGRTGELFFGEGSRLTVL.

The V call is TRBV19, the J call TRBJ2-1; TRBD2 aligns across 8 bases. This CDR3 has 16 amino acids. Germline CDR1 and CDR2: LNHDA and SQIVND (reference sequence). V trimming: 3 bases; J trimming: 4 bases; junction bases outside the gene matches: 8. The CDR3 bases are TGTGCCAGTAGTATCTCGGCGGGAGGAGGATACAATGAGCAGTTCTTC. As protein: CASSISAGGGYNEQFF.

The rearrangement links TRBV5-6 to TRBJ2-7; no clear D. There are 16 residues in the CDR3. Between the trimmed V and J ends, which lost 0 bases and 6 bases, there was a span of 19 bases. Germline CDR1 and CDR2: SGHDT and YYEEEE. The CDR3 spells CASSLAEDPLDIEQYF. CDR3 coding DNA: TGTGCCAGCAGCTTGGCCGAGGACCCTCTAGACATCGAGCAGTACTTC.

In this sample, this clone turned up a few times. Sequence at one end of the junction differs from germline and may be a read error. This chain links TRBV29-1 with TRBJ1-1; D is perhaps TRBD1 (5 bases). The CDR3 has 8 amino acids. Germline V lookup: CDR1 SQVTM, CDR2 ANQGSEA. CDR3 in amino acids: CSVGGTDW. The CDR3 DNA reads TGCAGCGTCGGAGGGACGGATTGG.

The rearrangement uses TRBV15 and TRBJ1-1; D is unclear. V lost 0 bases and J lost 1, with 9 bases in between. Germline V gene data show CDR1 as LNHNV and CDR2 as YYDKDF (reference sequence). This CDR3 is 15 amino acids long. The CDR3: CATSRDQLGNTEAFF. Written as DNA, the CDR3 is TGTGCCACCAGCAGAGATCAATTGGGGAACACTGAAGCTTTCTTT.

The CDR3 coding sequence is TGTGCCAGCAGTGGGGAGACAGGGAGAAGCTACGAGCAGTACTTC. It yields the protein CASSGETGRSYEQYF. The chain has TRBV6-1 and TRBJ2-7; 7 bases map to TRBD1. The trim removed 4 bases at V and 3 bases at J, leaving 9 bases unmatched. This CDR3 region has 15 residues. Germline-derived CDR1 and CDR2 are MNHNS and SASEGT.

This chain uses TRBV15 with TRBJ1-4, with 7 bases that match TRBD1. Germline trimming cut 3 bases from V and 6 bases from J; bases unmatched to any gene: 4. CDR1 and CDR2 (germline): LNHNV, YYDKDF (reference sequence). CDR3 length: 14 amino acids. CDR3 DNA: TGTGCCACCAGCAGGGACAGGCTCGATGAAAAACTGTTTTTT. The encoded protein is CATSRDRLDEKLFF.

The V call is TRBV5-1, the J call TRBJ2-1, with D possibly being TRBD2 (5 bases). The CDR3 is 15 residues long. V lost 6 bases and J 0 bases, leaving 13 bases between the germline ends. Germline V lookup: CDR1 SGHRS, CDR2 YFSETQ. DNA of the CDR3: TGCGCCAGCATCCACCTTGAGGGCTCCTACAATGAGCAGTTCTTC. This gives the protein CASIHLEGSYNEQFF.

As regards this clone: The same CDR3 arises from other DNA sequences in this sample as well. The chain joins TRBV29-1 to TRBJ2-2; D is unclear. The CDR3 is 10 residues long. Germline V gene data show CDR1 as SQVTM and CDR2 as ANQGSEA. The ends were cut back, 4 bases at V and 6 bases at J, with 3 bases in the middle. The chain's CDR3 is CSVVSGELFF. Written as DNA, the CDR3 is TGCAGCGTTGTGTCCGGGGAGCTGTTTTTT.

This chain uses TRBV5-6 with TRBJ1-4; D might be TRBD1 (5 bases). The germline V gene encodes CDR1 SGHDT and CDR2 YYEEEE. V was cut by 4 bases and J by 4 bases, with 14 bases left in between. This CDR3 has 15 amino acids. The CDR3 region has the DNA TGTGCCAGCAGCCCCTCGACAGTACTTAATGAAAAACTGTTTTTT. Protein: CASSPSTVLNEKLFF.

In regard to this clone: The sample contains more than one DNA sequence encoding this CDR3. The chain uses TRBV4-1 and TRBJ2-1; D call uncertain. The CDR3 extends over 15 amino acids. CDR1 and CDR2 (germline): MGHRA, YSYEKL. V lost 0 bases, J lost 0 bases, and 6 bases lay in between. The DNA for the CDR3 is TGCGCCAGCAGCCAAGAACCGAGCTCCTACAATGAGCAGTTCTTC. Protein product: CASSQEPSSYNEQFF.

The rearrangement links TRBV27 to TRBJ1-5, with 11 positions matching TRBD1. Per germline, CDR1 MNHEY and CDR2 SMNVEV (reference sequence). This CDR3 contains 14 residues. Germline trimming cut 6 bases from V and 6 bases from J; bases unmatched to any gene: 4. The chain's CDR3 is CASSTGTGGQPQHF. The CDR3 DNA follows: TGTGCCAGCAGCACCGGGACAGGGGGTCAGCCCCAGCATTTT.

This chain links TRBV7-9 with TRBJ2-7, with 7 nucleotides matching TRBD2. The CDR3 extends over 12 amino acids. J was trimmed by 7 bases and V by 5 bases; bases with no gene match: 5. Germline V gene lookup returns CDR1 SEHNR and CDR2 FQNEAQ (reference sequence). CDR3: CASSQRGGEQYF. DNA of the CDR3: TGTGCCAGCAGCCAGCGGGGAGGGGAGCAGTACTTC. The variable domain in full, with the rest retrieved from reference TRBV7-9 and TRBJ2-7, is DTGVSQNPRHKITKRGQNVTFRCDPISEHNRLYWYRQTLGQGPEFLTYFQNEAQLEKSRLLSDRFSAERPKGSFSTLEIQRTEQGDSAMYLCASSQRGGEQYFGPGTRLTVT.

The chain couples TRBV6-5 to TRBJ2-7; D unresolved. The CDR3 runs to 14 residues. Trimming took off 0 bases at V and 1 base at J, with 7 bases between the two ends. Looked up from germline, CDR1 is MNHEY and CDR2 is SVGAGI. CDR3 protein: CASSYSTQSYEQYF. CDR3 nucleotides: TGTGCCAGCAGTTACTCGACACAATCCTACGAGCAGTACTTC.